The rows below give T cell receptor beta chains drawn from one sample of a study of glioma-infiltrating T cells after dendritic cell vaccination. Libraries were prepared by immunoSEQ multiplex PCR; TCRdb keeps only in-frame clonotypes and omits some of them. The data show roughly 50,000 clones, about 89% seen once. This specimen was blood, taken after dendritic cell vaccination. These receptors were obtained from a human donor with glioblastoma. CDR3s include the opening cysteine and the closing phenylalanine or tryptophan. A D gene is named only where the DNA matches it firmly. Clone size is given for some rows only: seen once, a few or many times, or a class if the clone is expanded.

v_gene,j_gene,d_gene,abundance,CDR3nt,CDR3aa
TRBV2,TRBJ2-4,.,once,TGTGCCAGCAGTGAAGGGGGGGTGAACATTCAGTACTTC,CASSEGGVNIQYF
TRBV7-9,TRBJ1-2,.,.,TGTGCCAGCAGCCTTAGTATGGAGCCCTATGGCTACACCTTC,CASSLSMEPYGYTF
TRBV29-1,TRBJ2-1,.,.,TGCAGCGTTGCCGGGTCGGTTGCAGGGAAAGGTATCGATGAGCAGTTCTTC,CSVAGSVAGKGIDEQFF
TRBV7-6,TRBJ2-5,.,.,TGTGCCAGCAGCTTAAGCGGACCCAAAGAGACCCAGTACTTC,CASSLSGPKETQYF
TRBV10-3,TRBJ1-2,.,.,TGTGCCATCAGTGAGGGGTGGCAGGTCGGTGGCTACACCTTC,CAISEGWQVGGYTF
TRBV2,TRBJ2-1,.,.,TGTGCCAGCAGTCTTGTCGGAGGGAATGAGCAGTTCTTC,CASSLVGGNEQFF
TRBV11-2,TRBJ2-2,TRBD2,.,TGTGCCAGCAGCCGACGGGGGGGAGGAGCGAACACCGGGGAGCTGTTTTTT,CASSRRGGGANTGELFF
TRBV28,TRBJ2-3,TRBD2,.,TGTGCCAGCAGTTCAGGGGCTAGCGGGGGGGTTTGGCGTCAGTATTTT,CASSSGASGGVWRQYF
TRBV10-2,TRBJ2-1,TRBD2,.,TGCGCCAGCAGTGGTTTAGCGGGAGACCATGAGCAGTTCTTC,CASSGLAGDHEQFF
TRBV5-1,TRBJ2-5,.,few,TGCGCCAGCAGCATAGCACTAACCAAACAAGAGACCCAGTACTTC,CASSIALTKQETQYF
TRBV30,TRBJ1-5,.,.,TGTGCCTGGAGCACCGGGGAAAAGCCCCAGCATTTT,CAWSTGEKPQHF
TRBV9,TRBJ1-5,.,.,TGTGCCAGCAGCCGGGACAACAATCAGCCCCAGCATTTT,CASSRDNNQPQHF
TRBV28,TRBJ1-5,.,once,TGTGCCAGCAACCATCTAGGGGGGGGACGGCCCCAGCATTTT,CASNHLGGGRPQHF
TRBV27,TRBJ2-7,.,few,TGTGCCAGCAGTTTGATAGGGGTGCAGGGGTCGACGGAGCAGTACTTC,CASSLIGVQGSTEQYF
TRBV30,TRBJ1-2,.,once,TGTGCCTGGAGTGTAGGGGACTATGGCTACACCTTC,CAWSVGDYGYTF
TRBV28,TRBJ2-2,.,.,TGTGCCAGCAGGTCGGGGGGCGCGAGTACCGGGGAGCTGTTTTTT,CASRSGGASTGELFF
TRBV2,TRBJ2-4,TRBD2,.,TGTGCCAGCAGTGAAGCGGTTAGCGGGAGGGGAAAAAACATTCAGTACTTC,CASSEAVSGRGKNIQYF
TRBV6-1,TRBJ1-2,TRBD1,.,TGTGCCAGCAGTATTAGGGGACAGGCCGACTATGGCTACACCTTC,CASSIRGQADYGYTF
TRBV18,TRBJ2-2,.,.,TGTGCCAGCTCACCACTGAATACGGGGGTCGAGACCGGGGAGCTGTTTTTT,CASSPLNTGVETGELFF
TRBV7-2,TRBJ1-1,.,.,TGTGCCAGCAGCTCCGTTTATCGTAGCCATTTAAACACTGAAGCTTTCTTT,CASSSVYRSHLNTEAFF
TRBV28,TRBJ2-1,TRBD2,.,TGTGCCAGCACCCACTTCGGGACTAGGTTTTACAATGAGCAGTTCTTC,CASTHFGTRFYNEQFF
TRBV5-6,TRBJ1-1,.,.,TGTGCCAGCGTTACGGGGAACACTGAAGCTTTCTTT,CASVTGNTEAFF
TRBV7-9,TRBJ2-1,.,.,TGTGCCAGCAGCTTAGGTGGCTCGAAAACATACAATGAGCAGTTCTTC,CASSLGGSKTYNEQFF